What follows are 30 T cell receptor beta chains derived from one specimen sequenced in a study of cytomegalovirus exposure and HLA in healthy donors. This PCR relied on a set of 60 Vbeta primers and 13 Jbeta primers. Repertoires were generated with immunoSEQ multiplex PCR, while TCRdb's copy carries only in-frame clones and drops some. The sample carries 90,000 to 120,000 clones, around 79% recorded once. The sequenced sample consisted of PBMCs. All receptors come from a woman between 40 and 50 years old in good health and CMV-seronegative.

The V gene is TRBV6-6, the J gene TRBJ2-7; 12 nucleotides match TRBD1. The V and J ends lost 5 bases and 2 bases, in that order; junction bases with no gene match: 7. Germline values: CDR1 MNHNY, CDR2 SVGAGI (reference sequence). The CDR3 length is 16 residues. The CDR3: CASSSRGQGAAYEQYF. CDR3 DNA: TGTGCCAGCAGTAGCCGGGGACAGGGGGCCGCCTACGAGCAGTACTTC.

The rearrangement joins TRBV18 to TRBJ1-4; D call uncertain. The CDR3 runs 15 residues. Trimming cost V 5 bases and J 2 bases, with 12 bases left between them. Germline assignment: CDR1 KGHSH and CDR2 LQKENI. The DNA of the CDR3 is TGTGCCAGCTCAAACCCCTGGCGGACTAATGAAAAACTGTTTTTT. This translates into CASSNPWRTNEKLFF. Complete variable domain (other parts from reference TRBV18 and TRBJ1-4): NAGVMQNPRHLVRRRGQEARLRCSPMKGHSHVYWYRQLPEEGLKFMVYLQKENIIDESGMPKERFSAEFPKEGPSILRIQQVVRGDSAAYFCASSNPWRTNEKLFFGSGTQLSVL.

The rearrangement uses TRBV4-3 and TRBJ1-1; D unclear. In germline, CDR1 is LGHNA, CDR2 YSLEER. CDR3 length: 13 residues. Trimming took 0 bases from V and 7 from J, leaving 9 bases between them. The CDR3 DNA follows: TGCGCCAGCAGCCAAGATTCGGCGGATGAAGCTTTCTTT. It is translated as CASSQDSADEAFF.

The chain combines TRBV11-2 with TRBJ2-7; TRBD1 might be the D (6 bases). The V gene lost 5 bases and the J gene lost 0 bases, with 14 bases spanning the gap. Germline V gene sequence: CDR1 SGHAT, CDR2 FQNNGV. The CDR3 totals 15 residues. The CDR3 DNA is TGTGCCAGCAGCCCTCCGGACAGAAGCTCCTACGAGCAGTACTTC. Encoded protein: CASSPPDRSSYEQYF.

This clone was recorded only once. The gene calls are TRBV6-1 and TRBJ1-2; TRBD1 matches 11 bases. CDR1 is MNHNS, CDR2 SASEGT, per germline. V shed 3 bases and J 4 bases; nucleotides not matched to a gene: 4. The length of the CDR3 is 15 residues. In nucleotides, the CDR3 is TGTGCCAGCAGTGACCGGACAGGGGGCGCCTATGGCTACACCTTC. This translates into CASSDRTGGAYGYTF.

The chain combines TRBV7-9 with TRBJ1-1, with 7 bases aligning to TRBD1. CDR1 SEHNR and CDR2 FQNEAQ come from the germline V gene (reference sequence). The CDR3 runs 14 residues. The junction had 4 bases not matched to a gene; V was cut back by 5 bases and J by 1 base. CDR3 DNA sequence: TGTGCCAGCAGCGTGGGACAGCCGAACACTGAAGCTTTCTTT. It yields the protein CASSVGQPNTEAFF.

The chain couples TRBV10-3 to TRBJ1-5; D perhaps matches TRBD1 (6 bases). Looked up from germline, CDR1 is ENHRY and CDR2 is SYGVKD. Trimming shortened V by 3 bases and J by 0 bases, and 6 bases separated the two germline ends. This CDR3 has 14 amino acids. The CDR3 loop reads CAISDRGSNQPQHF. In DNA, the CDR3 is TGTGCCATCAGTGACAGGGGTAGCAATCAGCCCCAGCATTTT.

The chain has TRBV18 and TRBJ1-1; D remains unclear. CDR3 size: 15 residues. Germline CDR1 is KGHSH and CDR2 is LQKENI. V was pared by 3 bases and J by 0 bases, with 11 bases between. CDR3: CASSPEVALNTEAFF. The CDR3 bases are TGTGCCAGCTCACCGGAGGTAGCCCTGAACACTGAAGCTTTCTTT.

This chain links TRBV5-4 with TRBJ2-5; 8 nucleotides align to TRBD1. The assigned J gene may be wrong: the sequence end matches TRBJ2-7 better. Germline V lookup: CDR1 SGHNT, CDR2 YYREEE (reference sequence). The CDR3 totals 15 residues. The CDR3 DNA is TGTGCCAGCAGCTTGCTCCCGGGACAGGAGTACGAGCAGTACTTC. Translated: CASSLLPGQEYEQYF.

The V and J genes are TRBV6-6 and TRBJ1-1; D is unclear. V lost 0 bases and J lost 7, with 9 bases in between. Germline loops: CDR1 MNHNY, CDR2 SVGAGI (reference sequence). The CDR3 is made up of 13 amino acids. The CDR3 bases are TGTGCCAGCAGTTACTCGTCGGAGCTTGAAGCTTTCTTT. Encoded protein: CASSYSSELEAFF.

This clone has more than one count but fewer than ten. The chain carries TRBV19 and TRBJ1-2; 9 bases are shared with TRBD1. CDR1 LNHDA and CDR2 SQIVND come from the germline V gene (reference sequence). The CDR3 loop spans 17 amino acids. Trimming at V came to 7 bases and at J to 4 bases, leaving 16 bases not matched to a gene. The CDR3 DNA sequence: TGTGCCAGTACCCTGGAGGGACAGGGTAGTGGTAGCTATGGCTACACCTTC. This gives the protein CASTLEGQGSGSYGYTF.

The chain joins TRBV14 to TRBJ2-1; perhaps TRBD2 as D (6 bases). Germline CDR1 reads SGHDN; CDR2 reads FVKESK. Trimming stripped 4 bases from V and 4 bases from J, with 8 bases between. This CDR3 is 13 amino acids long. The CDR3 region is CASSPGGYNEQFF. The CDR3 DNA sequence: TGTGCCAGCAGCCCCGGAGGGTACAATGAGCAGTTCTTC.

The chain uses TRBV28 and TRBJ1-5; D call uncertain. CDR3 length: 16 residues. The germline V gene encodes CDR1 MDHEN and CDR2 SYDVKM. The V end lost 4 bases, the J end lost 2 bases, and 15 bases lay between the germline ends. DNA of the CDR3: TGTGCCAGCAGTTCCGGCGGGTTTACACGCAATCAGCCCCAGCATTTT. Encoded protein: CASSSGGFTRNQPQHF.

The CDR3 DNA reads as TGTGCCAGCAGCATCTCCGCGGGAGCAGAGACCCAGTACTTC. It specifies CASSISAGAETQYF. The rearrangement links TRBV5-4 to TRBJ2-5; TRBD2 aligns across 7 bases. Germline V gives CDR1 SGHNT, CDR2 YYREEE (reference sequence). The CDR3 sequence is 14 residues long. V trimming: 4 bases; J trimming: 4 bases; junction bases outside the gene matches: 7.

This clone was observed a single time. The J gene is TRBJ2-3, the V gene TRBV10-3, with 14 bases fitting TRBD2. V shed 10 bases and J 2 bases; nucleotides not matched to a gene: 11. The CDR3 consists of 17 residues. CDR1 is ENHRY, CDR2 SYGVKD, per germline. The CDR3 DNA reads TGTGCCAGCAGAGAGGGGACTAGCGGGGGCTTCACAGATACGCAGTATTTT. Protein sequence: CASREGTSGGFTDTQYF.

The chain is built from TRBV10-2 and TRBJ1-2; 9 bases map to TRBD1. The germline V gene has CDR1 WSHSY and CDR2 SAAADI. V lost 2 bases and J lost 8; bases outside the gene matches: 6. The CDR3 is made up of 14 amino acids. CDR3 amino acids: CASSEATGGEGYTF. In DNA form, the CDR3 reads TGCGCCAGCAGTGAGGCTACAGGGGGCGAAGGCTACACCTTC.

The chain links TRBV28 to TRBJ1-4; TRBD1 aligns across 8 bases. Germline CDR1 reads MDHEN; CDR2 reads SYDVKM. CDR3 length equals 14 residues. V gave up 4 bases and J gave up 4 bases; unmatched junction bases: 2. The CDR3 loop is CASSSGQDNEKLFF. CDR3 coding DNA: TGTGCCAGCAGTTCGGGACAGGATAATGAAAAACTGTTTTTT. The variable domain in full, with the rest retrieved from reference TRBV28 and TRBJ1-4, is DVKVTQSSRYLVKRTGEKVFLECVQDMDHENMFWYRQDPGLGLRLIYFSYDVKMKEKGDIPEGYSVSREKKERFSLILESASTNQTSMYLCASSSGQDNEKLFFGSGTQLSVL.

V usage is TRBV11-2 and J usage is TRBJ2-2; 12 bases agree with TRBD1. CDR3 length: 18 residues. The J segment lost 7 bases and the V segment lost 0 bases, leaving 9 bases of the junction unmatched. Germline V gives CDR1 SGHAT, CDR2 FQNNGV. The CDR3 DNA sequence: TGTGCCAGCAGCTTAGATCTGGGGGACAGGGGGCGCCTCGGGGAGCTGTTTTTT. Residues: CASSLDLGDRGRLGELFF.

This clone was recorded only once. DNA of the CDR3: TGTGCCAGCAGCGAGGGGACAGGAGGGGATGAAAAACTGTTTTTT. Encoded protein: CASSEGTGGDEKLFF. The chain recombines TRBV7-9 with TRBJ1-4; TRBD1 agrees at 8 bases. This CDR3 spans 15 amino acids. Germline CDR1 reads SEHNR; CDR2 reads FQNEAQ (reference sequence). V trimming: 5 bases; J trimming: 6 bases; junction bases outside the gene matches: 8.

This chain joins TRBV11-2 and TRBJ2-3; no firm D call. V lost 5 bases to trimming and J lost 6 bases, with 12 bases between them. Germline-derived CDR1 and CDR2 are SGHAT and FQNNGV. This CDR3 comprises 13 residues. This CDR3 reads CASSANPWDTQYF. The CDR3 region has the DNA TGTGCCAGCAGCGCTAACCCTTGGGATACGCAGTATTTT.

The chain carries TRBV7-2 and TRBJ2-7, with D tentatively TRBD1 (6 bases). The CDR3 length is 14 residues. Trimming pared 0 bases from V and 3 bases from J, leaving 9 bases between. Germline CDR1 SGHTA, CDR2 FQGNSA. CDR3 sequence reads: CASSLAGDNYEQYF. The CDR3 DNA reads TGTGCCAGCAGCTTAGCGGGGGACAACTACGAGCAGTACTTC.

This clone was observed a few times. The J gene is TRBJ1-5, the V gene TRBV28, with 8 bases identical to TRBD1. With 4 bases clipped from V and 3 bases from J, the junction kept 8 bases outside the gene matches. CDR3 length equals 16 residues. CDR1 is MDHEN, CDR2 SYDVKM, per germline. The CDR3 sequence: CASSSPSGGPNQPQHF. The CDR3, as DNA: TGTGCCAGCAGTTCCCCGTCAGGGGGCCCCAATCAGCCCCAGCATTTT. The variable domain in full, with the rest retrieved from reference TRBV28 and TRBJ1-5, is DVKVTQSSRYLVKRTGEKVFLECVQDMDHENMFWYRQDPGLGLRLIYFSYDVKMKEKGDIPEGYSVSREKKERFSLILESASTNQTSMYLCASSSPSGGPNQPQHFGDGTRLSIL.

The rearrangement joins TRBV28 to TRBJ1-3, with a possible D match to TRBD1 (5 bases). V gave up 0 bases and J gave up 4 bases, with 13 bases separating them. Germline V gives CDR1 MDHEN, CDR2 SYDVKM. CDR3 length: 16 residues. The CDR3 loop reads CASSLWAGHPGNTIYF. The CDR3 DNA reads as TGTGCCAGCAGTTTATGGGCAGGACATCCAGGAAACACCATATATTTT.

The rearrangement joins TRBV5-1 to TRBJ1-1, with a possible D match to TRBD1 (6 bases). CDR3 size: 14 residues. The germline V and J ends were trimmed by 5 bases and 3 bases, with 14 bases remaining between them. Germline values: CDR1 SGHRS, CDR2 YFSETQ. Written as DNA, the CDR3 is TGCGCCAGCAGGGTCGGGGGGCTGGACACTGAAGCTTTCTTT. Translated, it gives CASRVGGLDTEAFF.

This chain uses TRBV28 with TRBJ1-6; no clear D. Trimming shortened V by 8 bases and J by 6 bases, and 11 bases separated the two germline ends. CDR1 is MDHEN and CDR2 is SYDVKM in the germline V gene. The CDR3 is made up of 13 amino acids. CDR3 loop: CASLFTGNSPLHF. The CDR3 nucleotides are TGTGCCAGCCTTTTTACTGGTAATTCACCCCTCCACTTT.

V gene TRBV19 combines with J gene TRBJ1-1; TRBD1 might be the D (6 bases). The CDR3 runs 15 residues. The V end was cut by 5 bases, the J end by 5 bases, with 18 bases between. Germline V gene sequence: CDR1 LNHDA, CDR2 SQIVND (reference sequence). CDR3 coding DNA: TGTGCCAGTAGTCCCTCAGATGGGGGCTGGACTGAAGCTTTCTTT. Its translation is CASSPSDGGWTEAFF.

V usage is TRBV2 and J usage is TRBJ2-1, with D maybe TRBD2 (5 bases). V was trimmed by 3 bases and J by 0 bases, leaving 9 bases between them. Germline CDR1 SNHLY, CDR2 FYNNEI. This CDR3 comprises 15 residues. The CDR3 coding sequence is TGTGCCAGCAGTGAGGGGAGACCCTCCTACAATGAGCAGTTCTTC. Encoded protein: CASSEGRPSYNEQFF.

The chain combines TRBV5-1 with TRBJ2-7; D may be TRBD1 (5 bases). Per the germline V gene, CDR1 is SGHRS and CDR2 is YFSETQ. The CDR3 has 11 amino acids. The ends were cut back, 6 bases at V and 3 bases at J, with 7 bases in the middle. The CDR3: CASKRGYEQYF. CDR3 nucleotides: TGCGCCAGCAAAAGGGGCTACGAGCAGTACTTC. Using reference TRBV5-1 and TRBJ2-7 for the parts outside the CDR3, the full variable domain is KAGVTQTPRYLIKTRGQQVTLSCSPISGHRSVSWYQQTPGQGLQFLFEYFSETQRNKGNFPGRFSGRQFSNSRSEMNVSTLELGDSALYLCASKRGYEQYFGPGTRLTVT.

The V call is TRBV19, the J call TRBJ2-5; 7 positions match TRBD1. The J call may be mistaken, given a closer DNA end match to TRBJ2-7. The length of the CDR3 is 15 residues. Germline loops: CDR1 LNHDA, CDR2 SQIVND (reference sequence). CDR3 sequence (DNA): TGTGCCAGTAGGAAATCGACAGGGAAAACCTACGAGCAGTACTTC. It encodes CASRKSTGKTYEQYF.

V is TRBV2 and J is TRBJ2-7; tentatively, D is TRBD2 (7 bases). V lost 5 bases to trimming and J lost 3 bases, with 20 bases between them. Germline V gene data show CDR1 as SNHLY and CDR2 as FYNNEI. The CDR3 length is 16 residues. Here the CDR3 reads CASSQGGAGDYYEQYF. In DNA, the CDR3 is TGTGCCAGCAGTCAAGGGGGGGCAGGGGACTACTACGAGCAGTACTTC. Full variable domain (rest looked up from reference TRBV2 and TRBJ2-7): EPEVTQTPSHQVTQMGQEVILRCVPISNHLYFYWYRQILGQKVEFLVSFYNNEISEKSEIFDDQFSVERPDGSNFTLKIRSTKLEDSAMYFCASSQGGAGDYYEQYFGPGTRLTVT.